At least ten counts were recorded for the clone carrying this T cell receptor beta chain. These data belong to a study of blood T cell repertoires in COVID-19. Study in general: From the United States, Italy and Spain came samples of acute and convalescent COVID-19. Sample material is recorded as cDNA or gDNA derived from T cells, B-cell-depleted T cells, or PBMCs.

Original methodology: Estimation of nucleated cell counts was performed using reference gene primer amplification. Sequencing was performed with immunoSEQ multiplex PCR; in TCRdb, only in-frame clones are kept and a portion is missing. The V and J calls and clone size are taken from that table; D and trimming were inferred from the DNA. This table holds around 71,000 clones, under 80% found once. Germline values: CDR1 LNHNV, CDR2 YYDKDF (reference sequence). This CDR3 region has 17 residues. The V end lost 1 base, the J end lost 7 bases, and 23 bases lay between the germline ends. The sample comprised peripheral blood. The chain combines TRBV15 with TRBJ2-7; TRBD2 might be the D (5 bases). The TCR was taken from a woman at least 80 years old with active or convalescent COVID-19. In DNA, the CDR3 is TGTGCCACCAGCAGAGCTCCCCTTTCCCGGGGTGTGGGGGAGCAGTACTTC. It codes for CATSRAPLSRGVGEQYF.